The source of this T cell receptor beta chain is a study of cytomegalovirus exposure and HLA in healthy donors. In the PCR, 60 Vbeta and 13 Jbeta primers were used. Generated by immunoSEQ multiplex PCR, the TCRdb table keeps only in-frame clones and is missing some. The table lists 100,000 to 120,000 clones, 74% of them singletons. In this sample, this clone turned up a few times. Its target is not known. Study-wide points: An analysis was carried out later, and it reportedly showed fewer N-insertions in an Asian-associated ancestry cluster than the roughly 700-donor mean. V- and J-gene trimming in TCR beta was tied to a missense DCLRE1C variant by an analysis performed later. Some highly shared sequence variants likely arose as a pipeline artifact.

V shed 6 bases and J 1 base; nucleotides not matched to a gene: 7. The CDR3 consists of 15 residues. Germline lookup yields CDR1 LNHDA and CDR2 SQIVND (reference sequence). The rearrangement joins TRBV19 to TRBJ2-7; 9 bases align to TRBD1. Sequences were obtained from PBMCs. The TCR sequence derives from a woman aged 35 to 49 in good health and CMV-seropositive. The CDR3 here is CASRGPGQGSYEQYF. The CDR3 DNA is TGTGCCAGTAGGGGGCCGGGACAGGGTTCCTACGAGCAGTACTTC.